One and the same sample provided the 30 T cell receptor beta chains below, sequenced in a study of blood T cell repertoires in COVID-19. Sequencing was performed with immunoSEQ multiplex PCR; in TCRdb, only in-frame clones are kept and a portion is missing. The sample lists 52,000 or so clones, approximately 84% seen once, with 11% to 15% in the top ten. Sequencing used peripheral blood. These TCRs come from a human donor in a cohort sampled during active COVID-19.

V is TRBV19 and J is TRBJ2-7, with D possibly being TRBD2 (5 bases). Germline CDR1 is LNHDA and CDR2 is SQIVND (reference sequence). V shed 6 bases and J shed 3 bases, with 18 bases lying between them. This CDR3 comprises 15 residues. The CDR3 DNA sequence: TGTGCCAGTAGCGAGGTCGGGGTCGGGGACTACGAGCAGTACTTC. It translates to CASSEVGVGDYEQYF.

CDR3 in DNA: TGTGCCAGCAGTTTCAAGGGGGCTCAGCCCCAGCATTTT. Amino acid sequence: CASSFKGAQPQHF. The rearrangement links TRBV12-3 or TRBV12-4 to TRBJ1-5, with TRBD1 matching 7 bases. V dropped 3 bases and J dropped 6; count of bases not matched to a gene: 2. CDR3 size: 13 residues.

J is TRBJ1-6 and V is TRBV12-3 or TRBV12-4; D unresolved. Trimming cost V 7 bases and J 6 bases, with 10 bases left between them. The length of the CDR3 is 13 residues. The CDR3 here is CASTGWPNSPLHF. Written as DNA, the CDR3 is TGTGCCAGCACAGGTTGGCCTAATTCACCCCTCCACTTT.

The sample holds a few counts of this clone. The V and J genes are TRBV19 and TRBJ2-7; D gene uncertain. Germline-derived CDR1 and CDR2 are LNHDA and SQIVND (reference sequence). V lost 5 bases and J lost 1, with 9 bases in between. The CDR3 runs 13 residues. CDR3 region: CASSAGSSYEQYF. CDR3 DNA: TGTGCCAGTAGTGCAGGTTCATCCTACGAGCAGTACTTC.

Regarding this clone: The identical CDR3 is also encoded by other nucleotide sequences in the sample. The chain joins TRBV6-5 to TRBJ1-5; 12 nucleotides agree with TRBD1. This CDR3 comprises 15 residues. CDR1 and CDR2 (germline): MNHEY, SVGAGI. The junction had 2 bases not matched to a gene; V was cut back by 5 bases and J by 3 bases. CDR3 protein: CASSRDRGLNQPQHF. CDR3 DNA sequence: TGTGCCAGCAGTCGGGACAGGGGGCTCAATCAGCCCCAGCATTTT.

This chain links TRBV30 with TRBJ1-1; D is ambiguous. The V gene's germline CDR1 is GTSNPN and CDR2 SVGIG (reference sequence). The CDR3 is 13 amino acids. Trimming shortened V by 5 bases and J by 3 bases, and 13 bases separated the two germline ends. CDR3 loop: CAWGTSSYTEAFF. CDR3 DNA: TGTGCCTGGGGCACGTCTAGCTACACTGAAGCTTTCTTT.

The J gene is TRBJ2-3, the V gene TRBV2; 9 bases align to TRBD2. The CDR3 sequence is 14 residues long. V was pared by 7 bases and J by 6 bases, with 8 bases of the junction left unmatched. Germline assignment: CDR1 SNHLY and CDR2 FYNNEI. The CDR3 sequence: CASKIAGAADTQYF. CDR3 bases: TGTGCCAGCAAAATAGCGGGAGCCGCGGATACGCAGTATTTT. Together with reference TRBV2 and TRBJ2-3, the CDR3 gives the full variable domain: EPEVTQTPSHQVTQMGQEVILRCVPISNHLYFYWYRQILGQKVEFLVSFYNNEISEKSEIFDDQFSVERPDGSNFTLKIRSTKLEDSAMYFCASKIAGAADTQYFGPGTRLTVL.

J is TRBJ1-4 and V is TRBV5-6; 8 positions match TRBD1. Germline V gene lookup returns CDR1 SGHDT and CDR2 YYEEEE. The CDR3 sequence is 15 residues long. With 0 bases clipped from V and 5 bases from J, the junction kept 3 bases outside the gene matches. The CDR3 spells CASSLAGTGNEKLFF. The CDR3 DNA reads TGTGCCAGCAGCTTGGCCGGGACAGGAAATGAAAAACTGTTTTTT. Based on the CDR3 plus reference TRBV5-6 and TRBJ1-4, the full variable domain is DAGVTQSPTHLIKTRGQQVTLRCSPKSGHDTVSWYQQALGQGPQFIFQYYEEEERQRGNFPDRFSGHQFPNYSSELNVNALLLGDSALYLCASSLAGTGNEKLFFGSGTQLSVL.

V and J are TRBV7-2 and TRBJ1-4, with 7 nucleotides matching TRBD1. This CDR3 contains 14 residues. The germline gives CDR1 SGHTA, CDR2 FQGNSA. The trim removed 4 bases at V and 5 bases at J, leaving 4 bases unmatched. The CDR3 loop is CASSSDRVNEKLFF. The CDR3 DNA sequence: TGTGCCAGCAGCTCAGACAGGGTGAATGAAAAACTGTTTTTT.

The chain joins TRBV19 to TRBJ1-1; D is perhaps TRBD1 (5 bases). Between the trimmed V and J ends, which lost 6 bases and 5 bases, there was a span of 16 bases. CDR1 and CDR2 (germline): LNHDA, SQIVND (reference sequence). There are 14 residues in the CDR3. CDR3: CASSARGRRTEAFF. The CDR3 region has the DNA TGTGCCAGTAGCGCTCGGGGGAGAAGGACTGAAGCTTTCTTT.

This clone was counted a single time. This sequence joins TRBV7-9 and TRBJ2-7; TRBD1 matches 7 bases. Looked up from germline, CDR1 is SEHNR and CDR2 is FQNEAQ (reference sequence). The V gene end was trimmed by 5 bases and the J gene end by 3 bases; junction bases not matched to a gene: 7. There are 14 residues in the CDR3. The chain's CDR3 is CASSHRQGFYEQYF. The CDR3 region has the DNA TGTGCCAGCAGCCATCGACAGGGTTTCTACGAGCAGTACTTC.

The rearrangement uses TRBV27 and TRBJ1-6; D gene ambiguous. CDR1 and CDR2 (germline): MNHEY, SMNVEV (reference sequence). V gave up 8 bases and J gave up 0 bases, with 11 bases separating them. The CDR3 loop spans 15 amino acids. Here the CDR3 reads CASLRSSSYNSPLHF. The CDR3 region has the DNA TGTGCCAGCCTCCGCTCGAGCTCCTATAATTCACCCCTCCACTTT.

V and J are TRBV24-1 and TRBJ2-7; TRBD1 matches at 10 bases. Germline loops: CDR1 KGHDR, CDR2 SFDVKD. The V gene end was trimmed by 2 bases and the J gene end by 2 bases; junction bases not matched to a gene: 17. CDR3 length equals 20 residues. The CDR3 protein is CATSDSKTGTGAMGAYEQYF. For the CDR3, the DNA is TGTGCCACCAGTGATTCGAAAACCGGGACAGGGGCTATGGGTGCCTACGAGCAGTACTTC.

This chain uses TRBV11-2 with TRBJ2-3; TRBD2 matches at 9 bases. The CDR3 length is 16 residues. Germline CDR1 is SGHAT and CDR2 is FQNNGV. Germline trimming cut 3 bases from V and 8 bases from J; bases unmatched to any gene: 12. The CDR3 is CASSFKREVPGATQYF. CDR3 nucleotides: TGTGCCAGCAGCTTCAAGCGGGAGGTTCCGGGGGCTACGCAGTATTTT.

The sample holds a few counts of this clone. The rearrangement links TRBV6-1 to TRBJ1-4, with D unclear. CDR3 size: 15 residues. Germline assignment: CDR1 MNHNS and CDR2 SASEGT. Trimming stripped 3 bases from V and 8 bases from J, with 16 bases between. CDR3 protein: CASSEQDARPEKLFF. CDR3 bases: TGTGCCAGCAGTGAGCAGGATGCACGACCGGAAAAACTGTTTTTT.

CDR3 nucleotides: TGCGCCAGCAGCTTCAACATGAACACTGAAGCTTTCTTT. It is translated as CASSFNMNTEAFF. J is TRBJ1-1 and V is TRBV5-1; no firm D call. Trimming cost V 2 bases and J 0 bases, with 5 bases left between them. Germline V gene data show CDR1 as SGHRS and CDR2 as YFSETQ. The CDR3 sequence is 13 residues long.

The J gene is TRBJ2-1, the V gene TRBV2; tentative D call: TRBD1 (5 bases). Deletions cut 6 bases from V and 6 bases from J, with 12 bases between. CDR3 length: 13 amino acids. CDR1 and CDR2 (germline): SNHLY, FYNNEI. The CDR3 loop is CASSLLGANEQFF. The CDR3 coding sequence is TGTGCCAGCAGCCTCCTAGGGGCCAATGAGCAGTTCTTC.

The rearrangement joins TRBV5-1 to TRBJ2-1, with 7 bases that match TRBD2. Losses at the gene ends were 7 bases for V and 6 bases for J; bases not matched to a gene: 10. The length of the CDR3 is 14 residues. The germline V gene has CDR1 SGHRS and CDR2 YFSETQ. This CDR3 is CASCRMREPNEQFF. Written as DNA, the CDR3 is TGCGCCAGCTGTAGAATGCGGGAGCCCAATGAGCAGTTCTTC.

The CDR3 here is CASTRDSLYGYTF. CDR3 bases: TGTGCCAGCACCCGGGACAGCCTCTATGGCTACACCTTC. The rearrangement links TRBV12-1 to TRBJ1-2; the D call TRBD1 from the table was never checked on the DNA. TRBV12-1 is flagged as a pseudogene. This CDR3 is built from 13 residues.

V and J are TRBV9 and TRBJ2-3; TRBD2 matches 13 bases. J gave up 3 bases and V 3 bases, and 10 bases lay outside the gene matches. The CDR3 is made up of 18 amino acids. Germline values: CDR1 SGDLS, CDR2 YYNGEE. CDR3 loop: CASSGPLTSGGLTDTQYF. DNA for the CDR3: TGTGCCAGCAGCGGTCCCTTGACTAGCGGGGGGTTAACAGATACGCAGTATTTT.

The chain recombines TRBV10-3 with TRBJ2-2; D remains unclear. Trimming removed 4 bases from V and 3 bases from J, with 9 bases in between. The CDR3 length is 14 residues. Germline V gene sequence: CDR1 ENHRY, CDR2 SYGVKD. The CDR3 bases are TGTGCCATCAGTGTAGGCGGATACACCGGGGAGCTGTTTTTT. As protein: CAISVGGYTGELFF.

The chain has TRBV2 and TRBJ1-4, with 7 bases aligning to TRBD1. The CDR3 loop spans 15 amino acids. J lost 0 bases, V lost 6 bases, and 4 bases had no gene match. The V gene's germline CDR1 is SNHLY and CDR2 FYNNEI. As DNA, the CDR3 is TGTGCCAGCAGGCGACAGGGCGCAACTAATGAAAAACTGTTTTTT. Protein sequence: CASRRQGATNEKLFF.

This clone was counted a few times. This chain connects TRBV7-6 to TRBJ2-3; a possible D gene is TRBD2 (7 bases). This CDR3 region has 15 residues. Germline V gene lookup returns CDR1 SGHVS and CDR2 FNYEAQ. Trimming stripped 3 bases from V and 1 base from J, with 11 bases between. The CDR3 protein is CASSLGGAGTDTQYF. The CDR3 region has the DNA TGTGCCAGCAGCTTGGGGGGGGCCGGCACAGATACGCAGTATTTT. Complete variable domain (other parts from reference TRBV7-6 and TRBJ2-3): GAGVSQSPRYKVTKRGQDVALRCDPISGHVSLYWYRQALGQGPEFLTYFNYEAQQDKSGLPNDRFSAERPEGSISTLTIQRTEQRDSAMYRCASSLGGAGTDTQYFGPGTRLTVL.

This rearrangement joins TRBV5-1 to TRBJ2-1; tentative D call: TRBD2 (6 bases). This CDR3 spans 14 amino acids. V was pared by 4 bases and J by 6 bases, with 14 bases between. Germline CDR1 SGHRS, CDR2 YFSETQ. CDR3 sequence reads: CASSNGDWGNEQFF. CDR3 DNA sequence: TGCGCCAGCAGCAACGGGGACTGGGGCAATGAGCAGTTCTTC.

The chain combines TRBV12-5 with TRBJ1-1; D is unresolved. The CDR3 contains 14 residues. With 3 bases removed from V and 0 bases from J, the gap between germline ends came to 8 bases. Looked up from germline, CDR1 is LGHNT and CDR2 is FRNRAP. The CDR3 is CASGLTVLNTEAFF. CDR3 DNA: TGTGCTAGTGGTTTAACAGTTTTGAACACTGAAGCTTTCTTT.

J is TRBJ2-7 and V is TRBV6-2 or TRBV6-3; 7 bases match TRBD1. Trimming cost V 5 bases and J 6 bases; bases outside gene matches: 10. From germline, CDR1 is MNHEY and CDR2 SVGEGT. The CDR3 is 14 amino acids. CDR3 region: CASSTTTTGSEQYF. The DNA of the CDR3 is TGTGCCAGCAGTACCACAACGACAGGGAGCGAGCAGTACTTC.

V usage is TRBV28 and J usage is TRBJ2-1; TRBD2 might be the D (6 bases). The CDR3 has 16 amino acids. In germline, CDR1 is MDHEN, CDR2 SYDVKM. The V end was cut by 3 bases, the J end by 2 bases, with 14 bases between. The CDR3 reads CASSFIGGEAYNEQFF. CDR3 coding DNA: TGTGCCAGCAGTTTCATCGGCGGGGAGGCCTACAATGAGCAGTTCTTC.

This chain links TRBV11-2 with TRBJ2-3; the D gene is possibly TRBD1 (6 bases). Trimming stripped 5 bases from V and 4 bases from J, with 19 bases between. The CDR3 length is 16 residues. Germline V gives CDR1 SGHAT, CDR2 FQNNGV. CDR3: CASSRSRQAVPDTQYF. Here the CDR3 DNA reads TGTGCCAGCAGCCGAAGCAGACAGGCTGTCCCAGATACGCAGTATTTT.

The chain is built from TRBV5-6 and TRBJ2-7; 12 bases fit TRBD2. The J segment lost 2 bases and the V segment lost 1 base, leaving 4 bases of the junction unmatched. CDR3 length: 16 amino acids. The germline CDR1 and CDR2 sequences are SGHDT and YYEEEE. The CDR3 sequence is CASSLSASGRAYEQYF. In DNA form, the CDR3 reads TGTGCCAGCAGCTTGAGCGCTAGCGGGAGGGCCTACGAGCAGTACTTC.

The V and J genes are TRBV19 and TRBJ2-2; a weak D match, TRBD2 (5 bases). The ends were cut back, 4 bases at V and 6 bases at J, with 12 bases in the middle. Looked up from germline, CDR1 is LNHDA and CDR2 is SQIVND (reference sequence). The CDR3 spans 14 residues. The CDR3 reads CASSRTYGAGELFF. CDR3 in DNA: TGTGCCAGTAGTAGGACTTATGGAGCCGGGGAGCTGTTTTTT.